One sample yielded the 25 T cell receptor beta chains listed below, sequenced in a study of blood T cells in healthy people across ages. A second PCR, run for roughly 6 to 11 cycles, used a sample-barcoded 5' primer plus a J-beta primer mix. TCRdb independently ran MiXCR on the 5' RACE reads; one entry per CDR3 protein. The sample contains roughly 1,000,000 distinct CDR3 sequences, less than 25% of which appear only once. The sample also formed part of further work on T cells of mothers and their children.

Sequencing used blood. The receptor set was obtained from a girl between 2 and 10 years old in good health.

This clonotype came up a few times. The chain combines TRBV28 with TRBJ2-1, with D tentatively TRBD2 (5 bases). Germline CDR1 is MDHEN and CDR2 is SYDVKM. The ends were cut back, 7 bases at V and 0 bases at J, with 10 bases in the middle. The CDR3 is 14 residues long. For the CDR3, the DNA is TGTGCCAGCAAGCCGGCGGGCTCCTACAATGAGCAGTTCTTC. It yields the protein CASKPAGSYNEQFF.

This rearrangement joins TRBV20-1 to TRBJ2-1, with 7 positions matching TRBD2. The V and J ends lost 2 bases and 0 bases, in that order; junction bases with no gene match: 10. The germline CDR1 and CDR2 sequences are DFQATT and SNEGSKA (reference sequence). The CDR3 loop spans 17 amino acids. DNA for the CDR3: TGCAGTGCTAGACCCTCCCTACTAGCGAGCTCCTACAATGAGCAGTTCTTC. Protein: CSARPSLLASSYNEQFF.

The chain links TRBV27 to TRBJ1-1; D is perhaps TRBD1 (6 bases). Germline loops: CDR1 MNHEY, CDR2 SMNVEV (reference sequence). Trimming took off 0 bases at V and 1 base at J, with 12 bases between the two ends. This CDR3 contains 16 residues. CDR3 in DNA: TGTGCCAGCAGTTTATCGGGGGACATTCGGAACACTGAAGCTTTCTTT. This gives the protein CASSLSGDIRNTEAFF.

This clonotype was counted between two and nine times. The chain employs TRBV20-1 and TRBJ2-5, with 9 positions matching TRBD2. This CDR3 spans 14 amino acids. The germline gives CDR1 DFQATT, CDR2 SNEGSKA (reference sequence). Unmatched junction bases numbered 2, after V lost 3 bases and J lost 0 bases. CDR3 coding DNA: TGCAGTGCTAGGTCTAGCGGGAACCAAGAGACCCAGTACTTC. Translation: CSARSSGNQETQYF.

In its sample, this clonotype was seen a few times. The V and J genes are TRBV20-1 and TRBJ2-7, with 10 nucleotides matching TRBD1. The trim removed 6 bases at V and 1 base at J, leaving 9 bases unmatched. Per the germline V gene, CDR1 is DFQATT and CDR2 is SNEGSKA (reference sequence). CDR3 length equals 15 residues. CDR3 protein: CSALDRGLLSYEQYF. In DNA, the CDR3 is TGCAGTGCACTAGACAGGGGGCTCTTATCCTACGAGCAGTACTTC.

The chain has TRBV29-1 and TRBJ1-2; 7 positions match TRBD1. Germline assignment: CDR1 SQVTM and CDR2 ANQGSEA. Germline trimming cut 6 bases from V and 12 bases from J; bases unmatched to any gene: 19. The CDR3 sequence is 14 residues long. Here the CDR3 reads CSVALTGERLENTF. In DNA form, the CDR3 reads TGCAGCGTCGCGCTCACAGGGGAGAGGTTAGAAAACACCTTC. Based on the CDR3 plus reference TRBV29-1 and TRBJ1-2, the full variable domain is SAVISQKPSRDICQRGTSLTIQCQVDSQVTMMFWYRQQPGQSLTLIATANQGSEATYESGFVIDKFPISRPNLTFSTLTVSNMSPEDSSIYLCSVALTGERLENTFGSGTRLTVV.

The J gene is TRBJ1-6, the V gene TRBV5-1; D ambiguous. Trimming left V 4 bases short and J 8 bases short, with 16 bases between. CDR3 length: 15 amino acids. CDR1 is SGHRS, CDR2 YFSETQ, per germline. The CDR3 is CASSLHGIGDSPLHF. The CDR3 region has the DNA TGCGCCAGCAGCCTACACGGTATAGGAGATTCACCCCTCCACTTT.

The V gene is TRBV9, the J gene TRBJ1-3; weak D call: TRBD1 (6 bases). CDR1 is SGDLS and CDR2 is YYNGEE in the germline V gene. The V end lost 3 bases, the J end lost 5 bases, and 9 bases lay between the germline ends. The length of the CDR3 is 13 residues. The CDR3 sequence is CASSAGQRNTIYF. CDR3 coding DNA: TGTGCCAGCAGCGCCGGACAGCGAAACACCATATATTTT. The full variable domain, completed using reference TRBV9 and TRBJ1-3, is DSGVTQTPKHLITATGQRVTLRCSPRSGDLSVYWYQQSLDQGLQFLIQYYNGEERAKGNILERFSAQQFPDLHSELNLSSLELGDSALYFCASSAGQRNTIYFGEGSWLTVV.

This clonotype was picked up a small number of times. J is TRBJ2-5 and V is TRBV29-1; TRBD1 matches 7 bases. Germline V lookup: CDR1 SQVTM, CDR2 ANQGSEA. This CDR3 comprises 14 residues. V shed 4 bases, J shed 2 bases, and the junction held 7 bases outside the gene matches. The CDR3 DNA follows: TGCAGCGTTGGTGTGGGACAGTTTCAAGAGACCCAGTACTTC. It codes for CSVGVGQFQETQYF.

With respect to this clonotype: The missing conserved phenylalanine or tryptophan at the end of this CDR3 makes a read error likely. This chain links TRBV5-1 with TRBJ2-1, with 8 bases aligning to TRBD1. The V segment lost 3 bases and the J segment 2 bases; nucleotides outside the gene matches: 4. CDR3 size: 15 residues. The germline V gene encodes CDR1 SGHRS and CDR2 YFSETQ. CDR3 region: CASSYGQGTYNEQFL. CDR3 nucleotides: TGCGCCAGCAGCTACGGACAGGGTACCTACAATGAGCAGTTCCTC.

The chain links TRBV10-3 to TRBJ2-7; D is uncertain. This CDR3 spans 13 amino acids. Deletions cut 2 bases from V and 3 bases from J, with 8 bases between. Germline lookup yields CDR1 ENHRY and CDR2 SYGVKD. For the CDR3, the DNA is TGTGCCATCAGTGAGGGCAGCTTCTACGAGCAGTACTTC. Amino acid sequence: CAISEGSFYEQYF.

The J gene is TRBJ2-3, the V gene TRBV9; D possibly matches TRBD1 or TRBD2 (5 bases each). The CDR3 extends over 17 amino acids. The germline V and J ends were trimmed by 3 bases and 3 bases, with 20 bases remaining between them. Germline V gene lookup returns CDR1 SGDLS and CDR2 YYNGEE. In DNA form, the CDR3 reads TGTGCCAGCAGCGAGGGTTGGGGGAGAGGGGAAACAGATACGCAGTATTTT. Translation: CASSEGWGRGETDTQYF.

This clonotype was seen a handful of times. This chain joins TRBV14 and TRBJ2-1; 10 bases fit TRBD2. Germline CDR1 SGHDN, CDR2 FVKESK. J lost 8 bases, V lost 1 base, and 8 bases had no gene match. This CDR3 region has 16 residues. The CDR3 protein is CASSQVWTSGGHEQFF. CDR3 nucleotides: TGTGCCAGCAGCCAAGTATGGACTAGCGGAGGTCATGAGCAGTTCTTC. Using reference TRBV14 and TRBJ2-1 for the parts outside the CDR3, the full variable domain is EAGVTQFPSHSVIEKGQTVTLRCDPISGHDNLYWYRRVMGKEIKFLLHFVKESKQDESGMPNNRFLAERTGGTYSTLKVQPAELEDSGVYFCASSQVWTSGGHEQFFGPGTRLTVL.

This chain joins TRBV12-3 or TRBV12-4 and TRBJ2-7; D uncertain. V dropped 5 bases and J dropped 4 bases, with 12 bases sitting between them. This CDR3 is built from 13 residues. In nucleotides, the CDR3 is TGTGCCAGCAGTGTCCTACGGCCGTACGAGCAGTACTTC. Protein sequence: CASSVLRPYEQYF.

The chain recombines TRBV20-1 with TRBJ2-3, with 16 bases matching TRBD2. Trimming removed 1 base from V and 3 bases from J; junction bases left unmatched: 10. Per the germline V gene, CDR1 is DFQATT and CDR2 is SNEGSKA (reference sequence). The CDR3 is 19 residues long. The CDR3 DNA is TGCAGTGCTAGAGTGGCGGGGACTAGCGGGGGGGCGAAGACAGATACGCAGTATTTT. Translated, it gives CSARVAGTSGGAKTDTQYF.

Ten or more counts support this clonotype. The CDR3 spells CASSLQGTEAFF. In DNA, the CDR3 is TGTGCCAGCAGTCTACAGGGGACTGAAGCTTTCTTT. The chain is built from TRBV12-3 or TRBV12-4 and TRBJ1-1, with 7 bases aligning to TRBD1. The J segment lost 5 bases and the V segment lost 5 bases, leaving 2 bases of the junction unmatched. This CDR3 is built from 12 residues.

A few counts support this clonotype. The V and J genes are TRBV6-5 and TRBJ1-1; tentative D call: TRBD1 (5 bases). V was clipped by 4 bases and J by 5 bases, with 14 bases between them. The germline CDR1 and CDR2 sequences are MNHEY and SVGAGI. CDR3 length: 14 residues. CDR3 region: CASSLLGVGTEAFF. DNA for the CDR3: TGTGCCAGCAGTTTATTGGGGGTGGGGACTGAAGCTTTCTTT.

The gene calls are TRBV12-3 or TRBV12-4 and TRBJ1-2, with 8 bases identical to TRBD1. Trimming took 6 bases from V and 10 from J; bases not matched to a gene: 10. This CDR3 region has 13 residues. CDR3 DNA sequence: TGTGCCAGCAGCCCGGGACAGGAAGCGATCTACACCTTC. Its translation is CASSPGQEAIYTF.

In DNA form, the CDR3 reads TGTGCCAGCTGCCAGACAAACAATGAGCAGTTCTTC. Translated: CASCQTNNEQFF. The chain employs TRBV2 and TRBJ2-1; D remains unclear. Germline values: CDR1 SNHLY, CDR2 FYNNEI. V was clipped by 8 bases and J by 5 bases, with 10 bases between them. The CDR3 runs 12 residues.

This rearrangement joins TRBV20-1 to TRBJ2-2; D unclear. Looked up from germline, CDR1 is DFQATT and CDR2 is SNEGSKA (reference sequence). The CDR3 runs 16 residues. Deletions cut 0 bases from V and 5 bases from J, with 16 bases between. Written as DNA, the CDR3 is TGCAGTGCTAGAGATCCCAGCCTCCTGGTTACCGGGGAGCTGTTTTTT. Its translation: CSARDPSLLVTGELFF.

This clonotype was counted once. The gene calls are TRBV12-3 or TRBV12-4 and TRBJ2-2; no definite D call. This CDR3 comprises 13 residues. Trimming shortened V by 3 bases and J by 7 bases, and 9 bases separated the two germline ends. The DNA of the CDR3 is TGTGCCAGCAGTTTGGATGTAATCGGGGAGCTGTTTTTT. Translation gives CASSLDVIGELFF.

This chain joins TRBV20-1 and TRBJ2-3, with D unclear. Deletions cut 2 bases from V and 0 bases from J, with 9 bases between. The CDR3 totals 14 residues. The germline V gene has CDR1 DFQATT and CDR2 SNEGSKA (reference sequence). CDR3 DNA sequence: TGCAGTGCTAGACCGCGGACCAGCACAGATACGCAGTATTTT. It is translated as CSARPRTSTDTQYF.

This clonotype was counted between two and nine times. The chain is built from TRBV7-2 and TRBJ2-5; D may correspond to TRBD1 or TRBD2 (6 bases each). Trimming removed 6 bases from V and 3 bases from J, with 20 bases in between. Germline CDR1 and CDR2: SGHTA and FQGNSA. The CDR3 has 16 amino acids. In DNA form, the CDR3 reads TGTGCCAGCAGTAGAGGGGGAGGAGTTATGGAAGAGACCCAGTACTTC. It specifies CASSRGGGVMEETQYF.

This rearrangement joins TRBV7-2 to TRBJ2-3; D tentatively reads TRBD1 or TRBD2 (7 bases each). Germline lookup yields CDR1 SGHTA and CDR2 FQGNSA. The CDR3 is made up of 16 amino acids. The V and J ends lost 1 base and 3 bases respectively, with 14 bases between them. The CDR3: CASSLVGQGGTDTQYF. The CDR3, as DNA: TGTGCCAGCAGCTTAGTAGGGCAGGGGGGGACAGATACGCAGTATTTT.

The chain recombines TRBV7-8 with TRBJ1-4, with D possibly being TRBD1 (5 bases). This CDR3 region has 14 residues. V was pared by 1 base and J by 9 bases, with 12 bases between. The germline CDR1 and CDR2 sequences are SGHVS and FQNEAQ. CDR3: CASSLGSGRQKLFF. CDR3 coding DNA: TGTGCCAGCAGCTTAGGGTCAGGGAGGCAAAAACTGTTTTTT.